This T cell receptor beta chain comes out of a study of vaccination and CD4 T cells after COVID-19 (dated by TCRdb to the early 2020s). About the full investigation: SARS-CoV-2 positivity had been established in the convalescent patients by nasal swab PCR, and mild disease was recorded in roughly 9 of these patients and severe disease in one. Two doses of either the Pfizer-BioNTech BNT162b2 vaccine (n=8) or the Moderna mRNA-1273 vaccine (n=2) were administered to participants. Post-COVID blood samples were collected from convalescent patients a median of around 100 days after diagnosis, with a range of roughly 35 to 170 days. Culture stimuli were overlapping spike peptide pools from SARS-CoV-2 and from the common cold coronaviruses HCoV-NL63, HCoV-OC43 and HCoV-229E. In 10 COVID-19 convalescent patients and a handful of infection-naive healthy vaccine recipients, the spike-specific CD4+ TCR repertoire before mRNA vaccination was compared with the repertoire after mRNA vaccination. Post-vaccine blood samples were collected a median of around 10 weeks after the second vaccine dose, ranging from about 12 to 250 days. In the convalescent cohort there were six males and four females, among whom were two Hispanic individuals, seven Caucasians, two Asians and one multiracial person. Control cultures used a CEFX viral epitope pool as positive control, an HIV-1 Nef peptide pool as negative control, or no peptide.

Preparation of the library involved PCR. At the Johns Hopkins FTIC core, DNA from the cultured CD4+ T cells underwent TCR sequencing with the Oncomine TCR Beta short-read assay. Genomic DNA was extracted from the cultured CD4+ T cells with the QIAamp micro DNA kit. Oncomine TCR Beta libraries from cultured CD4+ T cells were pooled using unique dual indexes and sequenced on an Illumina iSeq 100. The study's own analysis went as follows. Non-productive sequences were removed, and CDR3s not starting with C, not ending with F or W, or shorter than 7 amino acids were discarded. Antigen-specific clonotypes were identified using the MANAFEST web application through comparison of peptide-stimulated wells with reference and other culture wells. To be called positive, a clone needed an FDR below 0.05, an odds ratio above 5, and a productive frequency above 0.1% in at least two of three replicate wells. A clonotype was classed as cross-reactive if the clonotype showed significant expansion both in SARS-CoV-2 spike wells and in at least one common cold coronavirus spike condition. Using R version 3.6.1, CDR3 homology was evaluated through Levenshtein distances (stringdist) along with unrooted phylogenetic trees (ape). TCRdb cleaned the public reads at Q25 with fastp, built clones with MiXCR and kept in-frame beta chains. Rows are unified per CDR3 protein, each entry keeping the most common DNA and genes. These V and J calls are TCRdb output, not the study's own analysis. The sample has some 15,000 distinct CDR3 sequences on record, 25% to 30% of them singletons. The ten largest clones take up 20% to 25% of the sample.

What the treatment or condition label conveys for this sample: roughly 11-day PBMC culture with coronavirus spike peptide pools or control peptides (ViraFEST assay). The ViraFEST assay was used in the study, in which antigen-specific T cells were expanded with peptide pools and expanded clonotypes were subsequently identified by TCR sequencing. Positive SARS-CoV-2 PCR tests in the convalescent patients dated from March to December 2020, before Alpha, Beta and Delta variants emerged in the United States. Each well held 2.2 million or so PBMCs cultured in IMDM containing roughly 5% human AB serum and roughly 10 IU/ml IL-2, with around 9.2 ug/ml peptide pools added. On days 3 and 7, half of the culture medium was replaced with fresh IL-2-containing medium. Once the cells had been in culture for around 10 days, the EasySep CD4+ T cell isolation kit was used to isolate CD4+ T cells by negative selection. Ficoll-Paque Plus gradient centrifugation was used to isolate PBMCs from whole blood, and the isolated PBMCs were then either used fresh or cryopreserved at -140C. In general, triplicate wells were set up for every culture condition.

V ends up 6 bases short and J 3 bases short, with an unmatched junction base count of 12. According to the germline V gene (reference sequence), CDR1 reads DFQATT and CDR2 reads SNEGSKA. The CDR3 contains 16 residues, cysteine and phenylalanine counted. Only the CDR3 region is kept as DNA, spanning 48 bases read in frame from base 1. With respect to this clonotype: Its antigen remains undetermined. The record has no base qualities; no much larger clone is one base away.

What the study reported, not specific to this receptor: Among convalescent patients, a median around 83% of the SARS-CoV-2-reactive clones seen after vaccination appeared only after vaccination, which suggests priming specific to the vaccine. An increase in the median number of SARS-CoV-2-reactive clonotypes from approximately 21 after infection to roughly 36 after vaccination was observed, but the change was not found to be significant. Of the vaccine-specific clones in convalescent patients, 304 of 307, or nearly all, reacted only to SARS-CoV-2 spike and did not cross-react with common cold coronaviruses. The study included relatively few convalescent patients and did not analyze early timepoints after natural infection.

Sequencing used cultured CD4+ T cells from blood. The TCR sequence derives from a human donor with COVID-19. The receptor chain draws on TRBV20-1 and TRBJ2-1; TRBD2 agrees with 9 junctional bases. The nucleotide sequence reads TGCAGTGCGCCGCCGCGATTAGCGGGGGTCTACAATGAGCAGTTCTTC. Translated, this is CSAPPRLAGVYNEQFF.